The clone carrying this T cell receptor (beta chain) was counted ten times or more. Its antigen is not known. Germline V gene data show CDR1 as MDHEN and CDR2 as SYDVKM. Trimming shortened V by 7 bases and J by 0 bases, and 22 bases separated the two germline ends. This CDR3 is built from 18 residues. The data are from a study of response to subunit inactivated influenza vaccine. Using its own MiXCR run on the RT-PCR reads, TCRdb lists one record per CDR3 protein. The sample lists more than 150,000 distinct CDR3 sequences; 7.5% to 10% were seen once. Study results and limitations: Authors proposed each seasonal influenza vaccination draws in few new T cells.

Sequencing used non-naive T cells sorted from PBMCs, obtained on the day of vaccination. The TCR comes from a man aged 45 to 65 who received an inactivated influenza vaccine. V and J are TRBV28 and TRBJ1-5; D may be TRBD1 (6 bases). The DNA for the CDR3 is TGTGCCAGCAAACCCGGGACAACTGGGGGTAATAGCAATCAGCCCCAGCATTTT. Translating gives CASKPGTTGGNSNQPQHF.